The rows below give T cell receptor beta chains drawn from one sample of a study of beta chain features in type 1 diabetes. Sequenced by immunoSEQ multiplex PCR; TCRdb stores in-frame clones only, minus some. The sample includes around 280,000 clones, 15% seen only once; the top ten take approximately 0.015%. Sequencing was carried out using naive CD4+ T cells from blood. Receptor source: a man aged 18-30 years with type 1 diabetes. Both conserved end residues are part of each CDR3. The D gene is left open where the match is weak. Clone size is given for some rows only: seen once, a few or many times, or a class if the clone is expanded.

size	V	J	D	DNA	CDR3
many	TRBV29-1	TRBJ2-4	NA	TGCAGCGCCGGGACAGCGGGCGACCCTTCGTACTTC	CSAGTAGDPSYF
NA	TRBV7-2	TRBJ2-7	NA	TGTGCCAGCAGCTGGACAGGGAGTGTCGGACTAGCGTCCGAGCAGTACTTC	CASSWTGSVGLASEQYF
NA	TRBV2	TRBJ1-1	TRBD1	TGTGCCAGCAGAGACAGGGTGGGTCACACTGAAGCTTTCTTT	CASRDRVGHTEAFF
NA	TRBV5-4	TRBJ1-2	NA	TGTGCCAGCAGCTATGGACAGACTACCTATGGCTACACCTTC	CASSYGQTTYGYTF
NA	TRBV6-6	TRBJ2-7	NA	TGTGCCAGCAGTTACCCCGGACAAAACTACGAGCAGTACTTC	CASSYPGQNYEQYF
NA	TRBV11-2	TRBJ2-5	TRBD1	TGTGCCAGCAGCGTAGACAGGGCCCAAGAGACCCAGTACTTC	CASSVDRAQETQYF
once	TRBV30	TRBJ2-5	TRBD2	TGTGCCTGGTCTAGCGGGAGCAAGACCCAGTACTTC	CAWSSGSKTQYF
NA	TRBV10-3	TRBJ2-1	TRBD2	TGTGCCATCAGTGAGTCGATAGGGGAGGGAATTGAGCAGTTCTTC	CAISESIGEGIEQFF
NA	TRBV7-2	TRBJ2-5	NA	TGTGCCAGCAGCCCCCGAACGGAAGAGACCCAGTACTTC	CASSPRTEETQYF
few	TRBV5-1	TRBJ1-2	TRBD1	TGCGCCAGCAGCTTGGCCGGGACAGAGTATGGCTACACCTTC	CASSLAGTEYGYTF
NA	TRBV5-4	TRBJ1-2	NA	TGTGCCAGCAGCCCGGGTCTCGGCTACACCTTC	CASSPGLGYTF
NA	TRBV5-1	TRBJ2-5	TRBD1	TGCGCCAGCGGACCACCGGGACAGCAAGAGACCCAGTACTTC	CASGPPGQQETQYF
few	TRBV5-4	TRBJ2-7	TRBD2	TGTGCCAGCAGCATTAGCGGGAAATACGAGCAGTACTTC	CASSISGKYEQYF
few	TRBV4-3	TRBJ1-5	NA	TGCGCCAGCAGCCAAGACGGGGTCCAGCCCCAGCATTTT	CASSQDGVQPQHF
NA	TRBV10-2	TRBJ2-3	TRBD2	TGCGCCAGCAAGATAGGGACTAACACAGATACGCAGTATTTT	CASKIGTNTDTQYF
NA	TRBV4-1	TRBJ1-2	NA	TGCGCCAGCAGCCACGCGACAGCGGGAGGCTACACCTTC	CASSHATAGGYTF
NA	TRBV27	TRBJ1-5	NA	TGTGCCAGCGCAACTTTACAGGGCCCCGAGCATTTT	CASATLQGPEHF
few	TRBV27	TRBJ2-7	TRBD2	TGTGCCAGCAGTTCGGGACTACCTGTATACGAGCAGTACTTC	CASSSGLPVYEQYF
NA	TRBV30	TRBJ1-1	NA	TGTGCCTGGAGTGTACAGCAGGGGCGTAGGGCTTTCTTT	CAWSVQQGRRAFF
NA	TRBV9	TRBJ2-1	NA	TGTGCCAGCAGCGCCTCTCGCGGCGATGAGCAGTTCTTC	CASSASRGDEQFF
few	TRBV6-5	TRBJ1-5	NA	TGTGCCAGCAGAGGGGCCGGGGGAGAGCCCCAGCATTTT	CASRGAGGEPQHF
NA	TRBV29-1	TRBJ2-7	TRBD2	TGCAGCGTTGGGGGACTAGCGGTAGACAAGCAGTACTTC	CSVGGLAVDKQYF
few	TRBV28	TRBJ2-3	TRBD2	TGTGCCAGCAGTTCCCCCGGGACTACCTTGTATTTT	CASSSPGTTLYF
few	TRBV7-8	TRBJ2-2	NA	TGTGCCAGCAGCCCGCCGCGGGGTTTGTCCAGGCTCACCGGGGAGCTGTTTTTT	CASSPPRGLSRLTGELFF
few	TRBV28	TRBJ2-2	NA	TGTGCCAGCAGTTTAAATCGTCAGGGTGCCGGGGAGCTGTTTTTT	CASSLNRQGAGELFF
NA	TRBV5-1	TRBJ2-7	TRBD1	TGCGCCAGCAGCTTTAGTAACCGGGACAGGCCGAGCTCCTACGAGCAGTACTTC	CASSFSNRDRPSSYEQYF
NA	TRBV5-1	TRBJ2-5	NA	TGCGCCAGCAGCTTGACGCCACGACAGGCGGGAGAGACCCAGTACTTC	CASSLTPRQAGETQYF
few	TRBV4-3	TRBJ2-7	NA	TGCGCCAGCAGCCGGGACTCCGTGTCCTACGAGCAGTACTTC	CASSRDSVSYEQYF
NA	TRBV19	TRBJ2-3	TRBD2	TGTGCCAGTTCCCCGGGACTAGTGAGGGGAGATACGCAGTATTTT	CASSPGLVRGDTQYF
NA	TRBV18	TRBJ2-2	NA	TGTGCCAGCTCACCAGGGGCGACGAACACCGGGGAGCTGTTTTTT	CASSPGATNTGELFF
NA	TRBV7-9	TRBJ2-7	NA	TGTGCCAGCAGCTCCACCCAGGGTCAACAGTTTTACGAGCAGTACTTC	CASSSTQGQQFYEQYF